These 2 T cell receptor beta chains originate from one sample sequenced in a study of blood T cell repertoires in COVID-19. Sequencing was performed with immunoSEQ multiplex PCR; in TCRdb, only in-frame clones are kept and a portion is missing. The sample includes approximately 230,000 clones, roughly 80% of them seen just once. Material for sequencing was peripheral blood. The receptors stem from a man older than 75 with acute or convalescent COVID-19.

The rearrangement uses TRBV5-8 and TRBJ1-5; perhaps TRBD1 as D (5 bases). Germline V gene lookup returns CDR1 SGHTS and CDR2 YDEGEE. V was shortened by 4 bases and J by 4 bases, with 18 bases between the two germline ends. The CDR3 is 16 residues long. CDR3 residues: CASSQLRQFGNQPQHF. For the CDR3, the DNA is TGTGCCAGCAGCCAACTAAGACAGTTTGGGAATCAGCCCCAGCATTTT.

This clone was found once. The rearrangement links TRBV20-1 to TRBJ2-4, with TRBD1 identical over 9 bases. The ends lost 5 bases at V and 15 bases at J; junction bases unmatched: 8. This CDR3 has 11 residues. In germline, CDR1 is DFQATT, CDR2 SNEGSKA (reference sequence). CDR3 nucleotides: TGCAGTGCTTCACGGACAGGGGAGAGGTACTTC. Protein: CSASRTGERYF.